This is a list of T cell receptor beta chains from one sample in a study of early T cells in non-severe SARS-CoV-2 infection. TCRdb reanalysed the 5' RACE reads using MiXCR and keeps one entry per CDR3 protein. The table lists tens of thousands of distinct CDR3 sequences, approximately 10% of them singletons. The sample was whole blood. The receptors derive from an adult who was a healthcare worker with PCR-confirmed SARS-CoV-2 infection or an uninfected control (not recorded which). Both conserved end residues are part of each CDR3. The order of the fields is J gene, V gene, D gene, clone size, CDR3 DNA, CDR3 protein. D genes are given only for firm matches. Clone size, where shown, is once, few, many, or a class for clones that have expanded.

j_call: TRBJ2-1
v_call: TRBV5-1
d_call: -
clone_size: many
cdr3_nt: TGCGCCAGCAGCCAATGGGGCCGGGATGAGCAGTTCTTC
cdr3_aa: CASSQWGRDEQFF

j_call: TRBJ2-4
v_call: TRBV7-2
d_call: -
clone_size: many
cdr3_nt: TGTGCCAGCAGCTTAGGCCGCGAGGTTAACATTCAGTACTTC
cdr3_aa: CASSLGREVNIQYF

j_call: TRBJ2-7
v_call: TRBV5-1
d_call: -
clone_size: -
cdr3_nt: TGCGCCAGCAGCCGGGACAACTCCTACGAGCAGTACTTC
cdr3_aa: CASSRDNSYEQYF

j_call: TRBJ1-1
v_call: TRBV6-5
d_call: -
clone_size: -
cdr3_nt: TGTGCCAGCAGTTACCACGGGACGGGGGCTGAAGCTTTCTTT
cdr3_aa: CASSYHGTGAEAFF

j_call: TRBJ1-5
v_call: TRBV6-2/TRBV6-3
d_call: TRBD1
clone_size: -
cdr3_nt: TGTGCCAGCGGGCAGGGGGCTTTCAATCAGCCCCAGCATTTT
cdr3_aa: CASGQGAFNQPQHF

j_call: TRBJ1-1
v_call: TRBV7-9
d_call: -
clone_size: many
cdr3_nt: TGTGCCAGCAGCTCACAGCTCGTAACGGACACTGAAGCTTTCTTT
cdr3_aa: CASSSQLVTDTEAFF

j_call: TRBJ1-6
v_call: TRBV30
d_call: -
clone_size: few
cdr3_nt: TGTGCCTGGGCGCAGAGTAGGTATAATTCACCCCTCCACTTT
cdr3_aa: CAWAQSRYNSPLHF

j_call: TRBJ1-1
v_call: TRBV7-6
d_call: TRBD1
clone_size: -
cdr3_nt: TGTGCCAGCAGCTTCGGGACAGGGGACGGCACTGAAGCTTTCTTT
cdr3_aa: CASSFGTGDGTEAFF

j_call: TRBJ2-7
v_call: TRBV5-1
d_call: -
clone_size: -
cdr3_nt: TGCGCCAGCAGCACGGTGGAGAAAGCCTACGAGCAGTACTTC
cdr3_aa: CASSTVEKAYEQYF

j_call: TRBJ2-3
v_call: TRBV10-3
d_call: -
clone_size: once
cdr3_nt: TGTGCCATGGCTACGGGGTCGTTGGGGAACACAGATACGCAGTATTTT
cdr3_aa: CAMATGSLGNTDTQYF

j_call: TRBJ1-2
v_call: TRBV10-3
d_call: TRBD1
clone_size: many
cdr3_nt: TGTGCCATCAGGTTGGAGGGGGCGTATGGCTACACCTTC
cdr3_aa: CAIRLEGAYGYTF

j_call: TRBJ1-2
v_call: TRBV6-1
d_call: TRBD1
clone_size: many
cdr3_nt: TGTGCCAGCACATTCGCATCGACAGGGAGTGGCTACACCTTC
cdr3_aa: CASTFASTGSGYTF

j_call: TRBJ1-1
v_call: TRBV7-2
d_call: -
clone_size: many
cdr3_nt: TGTGCCAGCAGCTTAGCGCCGGACAGACTCTCAGCTTTCTTT
cdr3_aa: CASSLAPDRLSAFF

j_call: TRBJ2-1
v_call: TRBV24-1
d_call: TRBD2
clone_size: many
cdr3_nt: TGTGCCACCAGTGATTTGCACAGCGGGGACGGCTACAATGAGCAGTTCTTC
cdr3_aa: CATSDLHSGDGYNEQFF

j_call: TRBJ2-5
v_call: TRBV4-3
d_call: -
clone_size: many
cdr3_nt: TGCGCCAGCAGCCACCCCGACGAGGGGGAGACCCAGTACTTC
cdr3_aa: CASSHPDEGETQYF

j_call: TRBJ2-5
v_call: TRBV6-6
d_call: TRBD1
clone_size: many
cdr3_nt: TGTGCCAGCAGTGATAGACAGGGATCTCGTCAGGAGACCCAGTACTTC
cdr3_aa: CASSDRQGSRQETQYF

j_call: TRBJ1-5
v_call: TRBV18
d_call: TRBD1
clone_size: -
cdr3_nt: TGTGCCAGCTCCCCGATGACAGGGACGAATCAGCCCCAGCATTTT
cdr3_aa: CASSPMTGTNQPQHF

j_call: TRBJ2-3
v_call: TRBV4-3
d_call: TRBD2
clone_size: many
cdr3_nt: TGCGCCAGCAGCCAAGCTCAGAATAGCGGGGGGTCAGATACGCAGTATTTT
cdr3_aa: CASSQAQNSGGSDTQYF